These 20 T cell receptor beta chains were sequenced from one sample in a study of CD8 T cells in Susac syndrome (dated by TCRdb to between 2018 and 2020). To prepare the library, the immunoSEQ multiplex PCR assay was applied. RNA was extracted with the RNeasy kit and roughly 0.45 to 1 ug was reverse transcribed using random hexamers. TCRdb took the public reads, trimmed them with fastp at Q25, ran MiXCR for clone calling and kept in-frame beta chains. Every CDR3 protein is listed once, alongside the most common genes and DNA of its rows. Within this sample are some 260,000 distinct CDR3 sequences, with 93% of them counted one time only. The leading ten clones occupy around 0.07% of the sample. Sequenced input: CD4+ T cells from PBMCs. The origin of the receptors is a human donor with multiple sclerosis.

CDR3 residues: CASGTGPLQPQHF. The CDR3 DNA reads as TGTGCCAGCGGGACAGGGCCGCTCCAGCCCCAGCATTTT. This chain uses TRBV7-2 with TRBJ1-5, with 9 bases lining up with TRBD1. CDR1 is SGHTA, CDR2 FQGNSA, per germline. The CDR3 is 13 residues long. J gave up 7 bases and V 8 bases, and 6 bases lay outside the gene matches.

The V and J genes are TRBV13 and TRBJ2-3; D perhaps matches TRBD2 (6 bases). Trimming pared 10 bases from V and 4 bases from J, leaving 18 bases between. This CDR3 has 14 amino acids. Germline V CDR1 and CDR2: PRHDT, FYEKMQ (reference sequence). CDR3 loop: CATTMGGGADTQYF. CDR3 nucleotides: TGTGCCACCACAATGGGGGGAGGAGCAGATACGCAGTATTTT.

The V and J genes are TRBV9 and TRBJ2-5, with a weak D call TRBD2 (7 bases). V lost 3 bases and J lost 4, with 19 bases in between. Germline V gene sequence: CDR1 SGDLS, CDR2 YYNGEE. This CDR3 contains 16 residues. CDR3 bases: TGTGCCAGCAGCGCCTATGCGGGGGCCGGGGCAGAGACCCAGTACTTC. As protein: CASSAYAGAGAETQYF. Full variable domain (remainder filled in from reference TRBV9 and TRBJ2-5): DSGVTQTPKHLITATGQRVTLRCSPRSGDLSVYWYQQSLDQGLQFLIQYYNGEERAKGNILERFSAQQFPDLHSELNLSSLELGDSALYFCASSAYAGAGAETQYFGPGTRLLVL.

Notes on this clonotype: One junction end does not reproduce the germline sequence, and a read error may be involved. The V gene is TRBV30, the J gene TRBJ2-6; TRBD1 is a possible D gene (5 bases). The CDR3 runs 12 residues. The germline gives CDR1 GTSNPN, CDR2 SVGIG (reference sequence). The CDR3: CAWSVGANALTF. The DNA for the CDR3 is TGTGCCTGGAGTGTTGGGGCCAACGCCCTGACTTTC.

This clonotype is a singleton in its sample. This chain joins TRBV2 and TRBJ2-6; no clear D gene. V was pared by 3 bases and J by 3 bases, with 9 bases between. Germline V CDR1 and CDR2: SNHLY, FYNNEI. This CDR3 is 15 amino acids long. The CDR3 nucleotides are TGTGCCAGCAGTGACAGGAAGGTTGGGGCCAACGTCCTGACTTTC. Translating it yields CASSDRKVGANVLTF.

This chain joins TRBV28 and TRBJ1-5; tentatively, D is TRBD1 (5 bases). Looked up from germline, CDR1 is MDHEN and CDR2 is SYDVKM. This CDR3 comprises 16 residues. The V gene lost 3 bases and the J gene lost 2 bases, with 14 bases spanning the gap. CDR3 nucleotides: TGTGCCAGCAGTTTCCGGGGGGTGGGTGGCAATCAGCCCCAGCATTTT. Translation: CASSFRGVGGNQPQHF.

This clonotype was observed a single time. V is TRBV6-1 and J is TRBJ2-7, with D maybe TRBD2 (7 bases). The germline V gene encodes CDR1 MNHNS and CDR2 SASEGT. V was shortened by 3 bases and J by 6 bases, with 15 bases between the two germline ends. This CDR3 comprises 14 residues. The CDR3 here is CASSEGGRPLEQYV. CDR3 in DNA: TGTGCCAGCAGTGAGGGGGGGCGCCCACTCGAGCAGTACGTC.

The rearrangement uses TRBV5-1 and TRBJ1-1; D gene unclear. The CDR3 sequence is 15 residues long. CDR1 SGHRS and CDR2 YFSETQ come from the germline V gene. Trimming stripped 4 bases from V and 0 bases from J, with 13 bases between. The CDR3 loop reads CASSTSGVLNTEAFF. CDR3 DNA: TGCGCCAGCAGCACGTCCGGCGTACTGAACACTGAAGCTTTCTTT.

This sequence joins TRBV6-1 and TRBJ2-1, with D hard to call. Germline assignment: CDR1 MNHNS and CDR2 SASEGT. V lost 1 base and J lost 4, with 14 bases in between. The CDR3 is 16 amino acids. The chain's CDR3 is CASSEGPSSKYNEQFF. The CDR3, as DNA: TGTGCCAGCAGTGAAGGGCCCTCTTCTAAGTACAATGAGCAGTTCTTC.

The rearrangement joins TRBV5-1 to TRBJ1-1; D unclear. The length of the CDR3 is 14 residues. CDR1 is SGHRS, CDR2 YFSETQ, per germline. The germline V and J ends were trimmed by 3 bases and 3 bases, with 12 bases remaining between them. DNA of the CDR3: TGCGCCAGCAGCTCTGCGGGAGGGCACACTGAAGCTTTCTTT. It yields the protein CASSSAGGHTEAFF.

The chain uses TRBV6-7 and TRBJ2-1, with D possibly matching TRBD1 (5 bases). TRBV6-7 is annotated as an ORF whose role is uncertain. The CDR3 has 18 amino acids. Trimming left V 0 bases short and J 2 bases short, with 17 bases between. As DNA, the CDR3 is TGTGCCAGCAGTTACTCGCGGCTACTCCAGGGCCCCTACAATGAGCAGTTCTTC. Translated, it gives CASSYSRLLQGPYNEQFF.

This clonotype is a singleton in its sample. The rearrangement uses TRBV10-3 and TRBJ1-5; unclear D gene. The germline V gene encodes CDR1 ENHRY and CDR2 SYGVKD. V lost 6 bases and J 2 bases, leaving 14 bases between the germline ends. The CDR3 loop spans 15 amino acids. The CDR3, as DNA: TGTGCCATCAGCGAGGCCAGAGAGGGCAATCAGCCCCAGCATTTT. Translation: CAISEAREGNQPQHF.

CDR3 amino acids: CASSSGQGTTGELFF. The CDR3 nucleotides are TGTGCCAGCAGTTCTGGACAGGGGACCACCGGGGAGCTGTTTTTT. The chain couples TRBV27 to TRBJ2-2; 9 nucleotides align to TRBD1. The germline V gene encodes CDR1 MNHEY and CDR2 SMNVEV (reference sequence). J lost 4 bases, V lost 4 bases, and 4 bases had no gene match. The CDR3 covers 15 residues.

The rearrangement uses TRBV28 and TRBJ2-7, with D unclear. There are 14 residues in the CDR3. Trimming removed 5 bases at V and 3 bases at J, with 14 bases between. Germline loops: CDR1 MDHEN, CDR2 SYDVKM. CDR3: CASSRPPKYYEQYF. CDR3 nucleotides: TGTGCCAGCAGTCGCCCACCTAAATACTACGAGCAGTACTTC.

V usage is TRBV27 and J usage is TRBJ1-1; TRBD1 is a possible D gene (6 bases). The CDR3 totals 20 residues. Deletions cut 2 bases from V and 1 base from J, with 26 bases between. Germline CDR1 reads MNHEY; CDR2 reads SMNVEV (reference sequence). This chain's CDR3 is CASSLPWEGHSESQNTEAFF. The DNA of the CDR3 is TGTGCCAGCAGTTTACCCTGGGAGGGACATTCCGAGTCCCAGAACACTGAAGCTTTCTTT.

This clonotype was detected only once. This chain joins TRBV9 and TRBJ1-1; 7 bases match TRBD1. Per the germline V gene, CDR1 is SGDLS and CDR2 is YYNGEE. The CDR3 consists of 14 residues. The V and J ends lost 6 bases and 0 bases, in that order; junction bases with no gene match: 5. The CDR3 sequence: CASTQGQMNTEAFF. The CDR3 nucleotides are TGTGCCAGCACCCAGGGACAGATGAACACTGAAGCTTTCTTT.

J is TRBJ2-2 and V is TRBV5-1; D ambiguous. With 6 bases removed from V and 5 bases from J, the gap between germline ends came to 17 bases. The CDR3 contains 15 residues. Per germline, CDR1 SGHRS and CDR2 YFSETQ. The CDR3 DNA reads TGCGCCAGCACCCCGACGGGTTTTGGGACCGGGGAGCTGTTTTTT. This translates into CASTPTGFGTGELFF.

The rearrangement joins TRBV29-1 to TRBJ1-1; D unclear. Germline-derived CDR1 and CDR2 are SQVTM and ANQGSEA. The CDR3 is 13 residues long. Trimming cost V 4 bases and J 1 base, with 10 bases left between them. In DNA form, the CDR3 reads TGCAGCGTTGTCCACAGTGGGAACACTGAAGCTTTCTTT. This translates into CSVVHSGNTEAFF.

This sequence joins TRBV13 and TRBJ2-1, with TRBD2 identical over 10 bases. The CDR3 spans 13 residues. V gave up 5 bases and J gave up 7 bases; unmatched junction bases: 2. Looked up from germline, CDR1 is PRHDT and CDR2 is FYEKMQ (reference sequence). In DNA, the CDR3 is TGTGCCAGCAGCACACTAGCGGGGAATGAGCAGTTCTTC. This codes for CASSTLAGNEQFF.

The chain links TRBV10-3 to TRBJ2-2, with D maybe TRBD2 (6 bases). Germline-derived CDR1 and CDR2 are ENHRY and SYGVKD. V was trimmed by 6 bases and J by 2 bases, leaving 13 bases between them. This CDR3 contains 15 residues. CDR3 in amino acids: CAIRTSRENTGELFF. Here the CDR3 DNA reads TGTGCCATCAGAACTAGCAGGGAAAACACCGGGGAGCTGTTTTTT.